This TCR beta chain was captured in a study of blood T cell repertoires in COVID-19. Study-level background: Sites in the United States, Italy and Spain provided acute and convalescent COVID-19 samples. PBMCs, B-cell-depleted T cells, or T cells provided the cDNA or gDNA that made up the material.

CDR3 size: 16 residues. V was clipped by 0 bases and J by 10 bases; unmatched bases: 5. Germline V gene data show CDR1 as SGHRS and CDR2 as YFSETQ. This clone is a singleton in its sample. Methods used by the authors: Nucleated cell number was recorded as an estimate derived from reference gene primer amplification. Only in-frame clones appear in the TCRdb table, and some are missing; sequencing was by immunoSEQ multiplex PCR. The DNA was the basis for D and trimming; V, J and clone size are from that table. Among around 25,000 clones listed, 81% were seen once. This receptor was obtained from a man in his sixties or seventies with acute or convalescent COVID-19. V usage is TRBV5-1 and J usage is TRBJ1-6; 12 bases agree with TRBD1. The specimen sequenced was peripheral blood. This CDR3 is CASSLAGTGGRSPLHF. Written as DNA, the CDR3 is TGCGCCAGCAGCTTGGCGGGGACAGGGGGCAGATCACCCCTCCACTTT.